This T cell receptor beta chain was sequenced in a study of cytomegalovirus exposure and HLA in healthy donors. The CDR3 totals 19 residues. The V and J ends lost 1 base and 5 bases, in that order; junction bases with no gene match: 13. The germline V gene has CDR1 SGHTA and CDR2 FQGTGA. The study ran its PCR with 60 Vbeta and 13 Jbeta primers. Sequencing was performed with immunoSEQ multiplex PCR; in TCRdb, only in-frame clones are kept and a portion is missing. The table includes 150,000 to 200,000 clones, approximately 80% detected once. About this clone: What it recognizes is unknown.

Notes on the study in general: In the analysis, some V segments, TRBV6-2 and TRBV6-3 included, were excluded as indistinguishable. The only immune exposure information that was available was CMV serostatus. According to an earlier analysis, most TCR beta V segments yielded productive rearrangements about 87% or about 30% of the time. By a later analysis, the bulk of CMV-associated TCR beta chains appeared HLA-restricted.

The sequencing sample was made of PBMCs. The V call is TRBV7-3, the J call TRBJ2-1; TRBD1 agrees at 11 bases. The source is a boy aged 2 to 10 in good health and CMV-seronegative. CDR3 sequence: CASSLRGQGGFPTDNEQFF. The CDR3 DNA follows: TGTGCCAGCAGCTTAAGGGGACAGGGGGGTTTTCCCACCGACAATGAGCAGTTCTTC. Supplemented by reference TRBV7-3 and TRBJ2-1, the full variable domain reads GAGVSQTPSNKVTEKGKYVELRCDPISGHTALYWYRQSLGQGPEFLIYFQGTGAADDSGLPNDRFFAVRPEGSVSTLKIQRTERGDSAVYLCASSLRGQGGFPTDNEQFFGPGTRLTVL.